This is a list of T cell receptor beta chains from one sample in a study of tumor-infiltrating lymphocytes in primary liver carcinoma. TCRdb redid the calling of the multiplex PCR reads with MiXCR, one entry per CDR3 protein. The table shows about 64,000 distinct CDR3 sequences, with roughly two thirds occurring only once. Sequencing used liver tumor tissue from sampling region 4. These receptors were obtained from a man between 40 and 49 years old with primary liver carcinoma and hepatitis B virus infection. Both conserved end residues are part of each CDR3. Each record gives: D gene, V gene, J gene, clone size, CDR3 protein, CDR3 DNA. The D gene is left open where the match is weak. Rows may omit the clone size; those that give it use once, few, many or a size class.

d_gene: .; v_gene: TRBV28; j_gene: TRBJ1-5; abundance: once; CDR3aa: CASSSQGDTQPQHF; CDR3nt: TGTGCCAGCAGTTCTCAGGGAGATACTCAGCCCCAGCATTTT
d_gene: TRBD2; v_gene: TRBV28; j_gene: TRBJ2-1; abundance: once; CDR3aa: CASRNSGSSYNTQFF; CDR3nt: TGTGCCAGCAGAAATAGCGGGAGCTCCTACAATACGCAGTTCTTC
d_gene: .; v_gene: TRBV29-1; j_gene: TRBJ1-1; abundance: few; CDR3aa: CSAVKVLNTEAFF; CDR3nt: TGCAGCGCTGTGAAGGTCTTGAACACTGAAGCTTTCTTT
d_gene: TRBD1; v_gene: TRBV4-2; j_gene: TRBJ2-6; abundance: .; CDR3aa: CVSSQAATGGTGANVLTF; CDR3nt: TGTGTCAGCAGTCAAGCTGCGACAGGGGGGACTGGGGCCAACGTCCTGACTTTC
d_gene: .; v_gene: TRBV11-2; j_gene: TRBJ2-2; abundance: .; CDR3aa: CASSSAGSNTGELFF; CDR3nt: TGTGCTAGCAGCTCTGCGGGATCGAACACTGGGGAGCTGTTTTTT
d_gene: .; v_gene: TRBV11-2; j_gene: TRBJ2-1; abundance: .; CDR3aa: CASLDPESSYYEQFF; CDR3nt: TGTGCCAGCTTAGATCCAGAGAGCTCCTACTATGAGCAGTTCTTC
d_gene: .; v_gene: TRBV5-6; j_gene: TRBJ2-7; abundance: .; CDR3aa: CASSCLLRVATYEQYF; CDR3nt: TGTGCCAGCAGCTGCCTATTGCGGGTGGCCACCTACGAGCAGTACTTC
d_gene: .; v_gene: TRBV6-1; j_gene: TRBJ2-7; abundance: .; CDR3aa: CASSDWVSPHHEGERCF; CDR3nt: TGTGCCAGCAGTGATTGGGTAAGCCCCCACCACGAGGGCGAGCGGTGCTTC
d_gene: .; v_gene: TRBV6-5; j_gene: TRBJ2-7; abundance: .; CDR3aa: CATQNGRSEQYF; CDR3nt: TGTGCCACCCAGAACGGACGGAGCGAGCAGTACTTC
d_gene: .; v_gene: TRBV14; j_gene: TRBJ2-7; abundance: .; CDR3aa: CASSQEFYEQYF; CDR3nt: TGTGCCAGCAGCCAAGAATTCTACGAGCAGTACTTC
d_gene: .; v_gene: TRBV12-3/TRBV12-4; j_gene: TRBJ2-7; abundance: many; CDR3aa: CASTSSYEQYF; CDR3nt: TGTGCCAGCACTAGCTCCTACGAGCAGTACTTC
d_gene: .; v_gene: TRBV11-2; j_gene: TRBJ2-1; abundance: .; CDR3aa: CASSFAASYEQFF; CDR3nt: TGCGCCAGCAGCTTTGCTGCTAGCTATGAGCAGTTCTTC
d_gene: .; v_gene: TRBV11-2; j_gene: TRBJ2-2; abundance: .; CDR3aa: CASSFAGPNTREPFF; CDR3nt: TGTGCCAGCAGCTTTGCGGGACCGAACACCCGGGAGCCGTTTTTT
d_gene: .; v_gene: TRBV29-1; j_gene: TRBJ1-2; abundance: .; CDR3aa: CSVENTWGGYSF; CDR3nt: TGCAGCGTTGAAAATACATGGGGAGGCTACTCCTTC
d_gene: .; v_gene: TRBV4-2; j_gene: TRBJ2-5; abundance: .; CDR3aa: CVRSQGAETQYF; CDR3nt: TGTGTCAGAAGCCAAGGGGCCGAGACCCAGTACTTC
d_gene: TRBD1; v_gene: TRBV5-6; j_gene: TRBJ2-7; abundance: .; CDR3aa: CVSSAEQGELYEQYF; CDR3nt: TGTGTCAGCAGCGCCGAACAGGGGGAACTCTACGAGCAGTACTTC
d_gene: .; v_gene: TRBV11-2; j_gene: TRBJ2-7; abundance: .; CDR3aa: CASSQEIGRTYEHYF; CDR3nt: TGTGCCAGCAGCCAAGAGATAGGGAGAACCTACGAGCACTACTTC
d_gene: .; v_gene: TRBV11-2; j_gene: TRBJ1-1; abundance: .; CDR3aa: CANSPSMGLVNTETFF; CDR3nt: TGTGCCAACAGCCCATCCATGGGGTTGGTGAACACTGAAACTTTCTTT
d_gene: TRBD2; v_gene: TRBV29-1; j_gene: TRBJ2-5; abundance: many; CDR3aa: CSAYGTRFVGETQYF; CDR3nt: TGCAGCGCCTACGGGACTAGGTTCGTTGGAGAGACCCAGTACTTC